This T cell receptor (beta chain) was sequenced for a study of CD8 T cells in ankylosing spondylitis. Study-wide points: Characteristic, it appeared, of ankylosing spondylitis blood was a TCR beta motif of several highly homologous variants. In ankylosing spondylitis patients, matched synovial fluid reportedly showed significant enrichment of disease-linked clones.

From the 5' RACE reads, TCRdb called clonotypes with MiXCR, one entry per CDR3 protein. The repertoire includes some 300,000 distinct CDR3 sequences, about 20% of them detected once, and approximately 3.7% sits in the top ten. The V gene end was trimmed by 5 bases and the J gene end by 0 bases; junction bases not matched to a gene: 2. This CDR3 is built from 14 residues. CDR1 and CDR2 (germline): SQVTM, ANQGSEA. This clonotype was observed many times. The target antigen is unknown. The chain links TRBV29-1 to TRBJ2-3; 10 bases agree with TRBD2. Sequenced material: blood, either unsorted or a sorted T cell fraction (not recorded which). The clonotype was recovered from a female donor with ankylosing spondylitis or in good health (not recorded which). DNA of the CDR3: TGCAGCGTTCCTAGCGGGAGTAGCACAGATACGCAGTATTTT. Its translation: CSVPSGSSTDTQYF.